These T cell receptor beta chains were read from a single sample in a study of human T cells and chemical hapten exposure. One entry per CDR3 protein, called by TCRdb with MiXCR from the RACE reads. The data hold about 120,000 distinct CDR3 sequences, with about an eighth observed a single time. The source was whole blood, collected in connection with sensitization to the hapten diphenylcyclopropenone (DPC). Receptors were obtained from a woman aged 45 to 65 with alopecia areata. Some clones in this sample may be carry-over from other donors' samples. CDR3s include the opening cysteine and the closing phenylalanine or tryptophan. The D gene is left open where the match is weak. The size of a clone is reported for some rows only, either as once, few or many, or as a class for expanded clones.

-	TRBV28	TRBJ2-7	TRBD2	TGTGCCAGCAGTTTACCCTCGTTTGGGGGAGGGCCCGGCGAGCAGTACTTC	CASSLPSFGGGPGEQYF
-	TRBV7-2	TRBJ1-2	-	TGTGCCAGCAGCTTAGGGGGGACCTCCCTTAACTATGGCTACACCTTC	CASSLGGTSLNYGYTF
-	TRBV14	TRBJ2-2	-	TGTGCCAGCAGCCCCCAGGGCTACAGCACCGGGGAGCTGTTTTTT	CASSPQGYSTGELFF
few	TRBV7-9	TRBJ1-2	TRBD1	TGTGCCAGCAGCTCAAGTGGACAGGGGACTTTATATGGCTACACCTTC	CASSSSGQGTLYGYTF
many	TRBV29-1	TRBJ2-3	TRBD2	TGCAGCGTCGGCCCCCCGGGGGGTGCCACAGATACGCAGTATTTT	CSVGPPGGATDTQYF
-	TRBV7-6	TRBJ2-2	-	TGTGCCAGCAGCTTAAATCCCGGGACATCATCCGGGGAGCTGTTTTTT	CASSLNPGTSSGELFF
many	TRBV20-1	TRBJ2-1	-	TGCAGTGCTAGAGGTGGGACTTTCCTTAGCTCCTACAATGAGCAGTTCTTC	CSARGGTFLSSYNEQFF
many	TRBV12-3/TRBV12-4	TRBJ1-1	-	TGTGCCAGCAGTTTAGGGACGAGGAACACTGAAGCTTTCTTT	CASSLGTRNTEAFF
many	TRBV7-9	TRBJ2-5	-	TGTGCCAGCAGCTTAAGGGAGCGGGAGACCCAGTACTTC	CASSLRERETQYF
-	TRBV28	TRBJ2-2	TRBD2	TGTGCCAGCAGGACTAGCAGAACCGGGGAGCTGTTTTTT	CASRTSRTGELFF
many	TRBV28	TRBJ2-5	TRBD1	TGTGCCAGCAGTTACGACAGGGGGCGCGGAGAGACCCAGTACTTC	CASSYDRGRGETQYF
few	TRBV7-8	TRBJ2-7	TRBD1	TGTGCCAGCAGCTTAGCCGCCTTTGGGACAGGGGGCTCCTACGAGCAGTACTTC	CASSLAAFGTGGSYEQYF
-	TRBV5-5	TRBJ1-2	-	TGTGCCAGCCGCCAAAACTATGGCTACACCTTC	CASRQNYGYTF
-	TRBV20-1	TRBJ2-3	-	TGCAGTGCCCCCCCTAGCACAGATACGCAGTATTTT	CSAPPSTDTQYF
many	TRBV5-4	TRBJ2-2	-	TGTGCCAGCAGCCCAGGTGGGGCTCACACCGGGGAGCTGTTTTTT	CASSPGGAHTGELFF
few	TRBV4-3	TRBJ2-2	TRBD1	TGCGCCAGCAGCCAAGGGACAGGGGCCGGGGAGCTGTTTTTT	CASSQGTGAGELFF
-	TRBV7-2	TRBJ1-5	-	TGTGCCAGCAGCCTCCCAGGCGATCAGCCCCAGCATTTT	CASSLPGDQPQHF
few	TRBV18	TRBJ1-5	-	TGTGCCAGCTCCATGAGGGATCAGCCCCAGCATTTT	CASSMRDQPQHF
few	TRBV12-3/TRBV12-4	TRBJ1-4	-	TGTGCCAGCAGTCCTCGGGGGTCTAATGAAAAACTGTTTTTT	CASSPRGSNEKLFF
-	TRBV12-2	TRBJ2-7	-	TGTGCAAGTCGCTTAATTCGACAGGGGCCCAACCACTACGAGCAGTACTTC	CASRLIRQGPNHYEQYF
many	TRBV2	TRBJ2-1	-	TGTGCCAGCGTCGGATCAAATGAGCAGTTCTTC	CASVGSNEQFF
-	TRBV6-1	TRBJ1-2	-	TGTGCCAGCAGTGAAAGCTTCCCAAAAAACTATGGCTACACCTTC	CASSESFPKNYGYTF
few	TRBV4-2	TRBJ1-1	-	TGTGCCAGCAGCCAAGTAGGGGGGGCGAGCACTGAAGCTTTCTTT	CASSQVGGASTEAFF
-	TRBV12-3/TRBV12-4	TRBJ1-2	TRBD1	TGTGCCAGCACCGGGACAGGGTATGGCTACACCTTC	CASTGTGYGYTF
-	TRBV28	TRBJ2-3	-	TGTGCCAGCAGTCCCCTCGTGGGGGGGGGCCTAGCGAATACGCAGTATTTT	CASSPLVGGGLANTQYF
-	TRBV27	TRBJ2-3	-	TGTGCCAGCAGTTCATGGGACACAGATACGCAGTATTTT	CASSSWDTDTQYF
many	TRBV14	TRBJ1-1	-	TGTGCCAGCAGCCAAGGTCAGGTGGCCGAAGCTTTCTTT	CASSQGQVAEAFF
-	TRBV3-1	TRBJ2-7	TRBD1	TGTGCCAGCAGCCAAGTAGCCGGGACAGTTAGCGAGCAGTACTTC	CASSQVAGTVSEQYF
-	TRBV27	TRBJ2-7	TRBD1	TGTGCCAGCAGTTATAACGGACAGGGAAACTACGAGCAGTACTTC	CASSYNGQGNYEQYF
-	TRBV7-6	TRBJ2-5	TRBD2	TGTGCCAGCAGCCTTAGCGGGAGCTCCCAAGAGACCCAGTACTTC	CASSLSGSSQETQYF
few	TRBV6-1	TRBJ1-1	-	TGTGCCATATCCCTCAGGGGAGAGGCTAACACTGAAGCTTTCTTT	CAISLRGEANTEAFF
-	TRBV6-5	TRBJ1-1	TRBD1	TGTGCCAGCAGTTTGGACAGGTCGGGCGAAGCTTTCTTT	CASSLDRSGEAFF
many	TRBV18	TRBJ1-4	TRBD1	TGTGCCAGCTCCCCCCCCGGACAGGAAAATGAAAAACTGTTTTTT	CASSPPGQENEKLFF
many	TRBV28	TRBJ2-3	TRBD1	TGTGCCAGCAGTCTCCGCCTCGACAGGGTGGACACAGATACGCAGTATTTT	CASSLRLDRVDTDTQYF
-	TRBV7-6	TRBJ2-5	-	TGTGCCAGCAGCTCTTCAGGATACCAAGAGACCCAGTACTTC	CASSSSGYQETQYF
-	TRBV2	TRBJ1-1	-	TGTGCCAGCAGTGTCGGCGGATGGAACACTGAAGCTTTCTTT	CASSVGGWNTEAFF
few	TRBV28	TRBJ1-1	-	TGTGCCAGCAGCCCTGGACATTTCACTGAAGCTTTCTTT	CASSPGHFTEAFF
many	TRBV18	TRBJ1-1	TRBD1	TGTGCCAGCTCACAGACAGGGGTTGGGACTGAAGCTTTCTTT	CASSQTGVGTEAFF
-	TRBV6-2/TRBV6-3	TRBJ2-3	-	TGTGCCAGCAGTTCGGGGACTCTGATGAGCACAGATACGCAGTATTTT	CASSSGTLMSTDTQYF